The source of this T cell receptor beta chain is a study of blood T cell repertoires in COVID-19. Background on the study: Acute and convalescent COVID-19 specimens originated in the United States, Italy and Spain. The analysed material was cDNA or gDNA that came from T cells, B-cell-depleted T cells, or PBMCs.

The CDR3 loop spans 13 amino acids. Germline V gene data show CDR1 as WNHNN and CDR2 as SYGVQD (reference sequence). J gave up 3 bases and V 6 bases, and 2 bases lay outside the gene matches. In the original analysis: Nucleated cell counts were estimated from reference gene primer amplification. The method was immunoSEQ multiplex PCR; TCRdb's version includes in-frame clones alone and lacks a portion of them. V and J calls and clone size are as listed in that table; D and trimming were resolved from the DNA. This table holds about 250,000 clones, about 84% found once. This clonotype was obtained from a woman older than 75 with acute or convalescent COVID-19. The sequenced sample consisted of peripheral blood. The rearrangement links TRBV10-1 to TRBJ2-7, with 10 bases matching TRBD1. CDR3 protein: CASSWTGGYEQYF. The DNA of the CDR3 is TGCGCCAGCAGCTGGACAGGGGGCTACGAGCAGTACTTC.